These 23 T cell receptor beta chains were sequenced from one sample in a study of blood T cell repertoires in COVID-19. The table came from immunoSEQ multiplex PCR; TCRdb's copy has only in-frame clones and leaves some out. The table shows 210,000 or so clones, with 80% to 90% occurring only once. The sample comprised peripheral blood. The receptors stem from a woman older than 75 with acute or convalescent COVID-19.

V usage is TRBV2 and J usage is TRBJ1-3, with 7 nucleotides matching TRBD1. V gave up 7 bases and J gave up 2 bases; unmatched junction bases: 2. CDR1 is SNHLY and CDR2 is FYNNEI in the germline V gene. The CDR3 runs 13 residues. The CDR3 coding sequence is TGTGCCAGCATACAGGGGACTGGAAACACCATATATTTT. Its protein product is CASIQGTGNTIYF.

The chain uses TRBV29-1 and TRBJ2-7; no clear D gene. The CDR3 has 13 residues. Germline V lookup: CDR1 SQVTM, CDR2 ANQGSEA. V lost 4 bases and J lost 4, with 14 bases in between. The CDR3 loop reads CSVGETYTYEQYF. The CDR3 DNA is TGCAGCGTTGGAGAGACATATACATACGAGCAGTACTTC.

As to this clone: The same CDR3 can be traced to other DNA sequences in this sample. The rearrangement links TRBV24-1 to TRBJ1-5, with no clear D. Germline V gene sequence: CDR1 KGHDR, CDR2 SFDVKD. This CDR3 contains 12 residues. V lost 4 bases to trimming and J lost 6 bases, with 6 bases between them. CDR3 in DNA: TGTGCCACCAGTGACGAGAGTCAGCCCCAGCATTTT. Its translation: CATSDESQPQHF.

The CDR3 sequence: CASSPGTIDNSPLHF. The CDR3, as DNA: TGTGCCAGCTCACCGGGGACAATCGATAATTCACCCCTCCACTTT. The chain carries TRBV18 and TRBJ1-6, with D perhaps TRBD1 (6 bases). CDR3 size: 15 residues. CDR1 is KGHSH, CDR2 LQKENI, per germline. Trimming removed 3 bases at V and 5 bases at J, with 11 bases between.

This sequence joins TRBV9 and TRBJ2-7; the match to TRBD2 covers 8 bases. The germline V gene has CDR1 SGDLS and CDR2 YYNGEE. The CDR3 is 16 residues long. The trim removed 3 bases at V and 3 bases at J, leaving 11 bases unmatched. This CDR3 reads CASSAGGGRGFYEQYF. The CDR3 DNA sequence: TGTGCCAGCAGCGCCGGGGGGGGCCGAGGGTTCTACGAGCAGTACTTC.

The chain links TRBV5-4 to TRBJ2-7; tentative D call: TRBD1 (6 bases). The V end lost 5 bases, the J end lost 5 bases, and 14 bases lay between the germline ends. Germline V lookup: CDR1 SGHNT, CDR2 YYREEE (reference sequence). The CDR3 contains 13 residues. The CDR3 nucleotides are TGTGCCAGCAGTGTGACAGGAGGTGACGAGCAGTACTTC. Translation: CASSVTGGDEQYF.

The gene calls are TRBV19 and TRBJ2-5, with D possibly TRBD2 on 6 matching bases. The germline V gene has CDR1 LNHDA and CDR2 SQIVND (reference sequence). This CDR3 comprises 13 residues. Trimming stripped 5 bases from V and 2 bases from J, with 9 bases between. The CDR3 region has the DNA TGTGCCAGTAGTCTTGGACTACAAGAGACCCAGTACTTC. Amino acid sequence: CASSLGLQETQYF.

The CDR3: CASSIRGRGGGTEAFF. The DNA of the CDR3 is TGTGCCAGTAGTATAAGGGGTCGGGGGGGCGGCACTGAAGCTTTCTTT. The genes are TRBV19 and TRBJ1-1; the D gene is possibly TRBD1 (6 bases). V was shortened by 2 bases and J by 4 bases, with 17 bases between the two germline ends. Germline CDR1 is LNHDA and CDR2 is SQIVND (reference sequence). The CDR3 is 16 residues long.

This clone was counted only a few times. V is TRBV6-5 and J is TRBJ1-2; D might be TRBD1 (6 bases). CDR3 size: 12 residues. Germline V gene sequence: CDR1 MNHEY, CDR2 SVGAGI. V lost 6 bases and J 6 bases, leaving 11 bases between the germline ends. CDR3 in DNA: TGTGCCAGCAGCAGGACAGAGGATGGCTACACCTTC. This codes for CASSRTEDGYTF.

The chain combines TRBV6-2 or TRBV6-3 with TRBJ1-5; D is unclear. The germline gives CDR1 MNHEY, CDR2 SVGEGT. This CDR3 contains 14 residues. Deletions cut 2 bases from V and 7 bases from J, with 12 bases between. The CDR3 sequence is CASSYVVGGQPQHF. The DNA of the CDR3 is TGTGCCAGCAGTTACGTGGTAGGAGGGCAGCCCCAGCATTTT.

The chain links TRBV27 to TRBJ1-2, with a weak D call TRBD1 (5 bases). V lost 4 bases, J lost 4 bases, and 22 bases lay in between. CDR1 is MNHEY, CDR2 SMNVEV, per germline (reference sequence). CDR3 length: 17 amino acids. The CDR3 loop reads CASSSVRGGEGGYGYTF. DNA for the CDR3: TGTGCCAGCAGTTCGGTCCGCGGGGGGGAAGGAGGCTATGGCTACACCTTC.

The chain couples TRBV2 to TRBJ1-1; no clear D. The germline V gene has CDR1 SNHLY and CDR2 FYNNEI. The CDR3 sequence is 14 residues long. With 7 bases removed from V and 7 bases from J, the gap between germline ends came to 19 bases. The chain's CDR3 is CASTGRFPVFEAFF. The CDR3 DNA follows: TGTGCCAGCACCGGGAGGTTTCCAGTGTTTGAAGCTTTCTTT. The variable domain in full, with the rest retrieved from reference TRBV2 and TRBJ1-1, is EPEVTQTPSHQVTQMGQEVILRCVPISNHLYFYWYRQILGQKVEFLVSFYNNEISEKSEIFDDQFSVERPDGSNFTLKIRSTKLEDSAMYFCASTGRFPVFEAFFGQGTRLTVV.

V usage is TRBV3-1 (or the pseudogene TRBV3-2) and J usage is TRBJ2-1; the match to TRBD2 covers 8 bases. J lost 7 bases, V lost 2 bases, and 10 bases had no gene match. The CDR3 consists of 16 residues. Germline V gives CDR1 LGHDT, CDR2 YNNKEL (reference sequence). The CDR3 DNA sequence: TGTGCCAGCAGCCAATCCGGGACTAGGCCCCATAATGAGCAGTTCTTC. Translated: CASSQSGTRPHNEQFF.

A few counts support this clone. V usage is TRBV3-1 (or the pseudogene TRBV3-2) and J usage is TRBJ1-4; no definite D call. The CDR3 covers 12 residues. Germline CDR1 LGHDT, CDR2 YNNKEL (reference sequence). V was pared by 1 base and J by 10 bases, with 7 bases between. The DNA of the CDR3 is TGTGCCAGCAGCCAAGGGGAGGGAAAACTGTTTTTT. Protein product: CASSQGEGKLFF.

This clone was observed a single time. The V and J genes are TRBV5-4 and TRBJ2-7, with TRBD1 matching 10 bases. The ends lost 3 bases at V and 5 bases at J; junction bases unmatched: 8. Germline values: CDR1 SGHNT, CDR2 YYREEE (reference sequence). The CDR3 is made up of 15 amino acids. The CDR3 sequence: CASSSPDRGRNEQYF. Here the CDR3 DNA reads TGTGCCAGCAGCTCTCCTGACAGGGGGCGGAACGAGCAGTACTTC.

V is TRBV3-1 (or the pseudogene TRBV3-2) and J is TRBJ1-2; 7 bases match TRBD1. The CDR3 covers 13 residues. Germline CDR1 is LGHDT and CDR2 is YNNKEL (reference sequence). J lost 4 bases, V lost 3 bases, and 2 bases had no gene match. The CDR3 DNA sequence: TGTGCCAGCAGCCAGGGGACAGCCTATGGCTACACCTTC. Translated: CASSQGTAYGYTF.

The chain links TRBV11-3 to TRBJ2-7; 11 nucleotides align to TRBD2. The length of the CDR3 is 15 residues. CDR1 is SGHNT and CDR2 is YENEEA in the germline V gene. The J segment lost 4 bases and the V segment lost 1 base, leaving 3 bases of the junction unmatched. CDR3 in DNA: TGTGCCAGCAGCTTAGTGGGACTAGCGGAATACGAGCAGTACTTC. Its translation: CASSLVGLAEYEQYF.

The chain uses TRBV19 and TRBJ1-5, with 7 bases fitting TRBD1. There are 14 residues in the CDR3. J was trimmed by 7 bases and V by 7 bases; bases with no gene match: 10. CDR1 and CDR2 from the germline V gene are LNHDA and SQIVND (reference sequence). The CDR3, as DNA: TGTGCCAGTATTCCAGGGGGACTTGACCAGCCCCAGCATTTT. This encodes CASIPGGLDQPQHF.

In this sample, this clone turned up a few times. The chain joins TRBV28 to TRBJ1-3; D not certain. V lost 1 base, J lost 7 bases, and 11 bases lay in between. CDR1 is MDHEN and CDR2 is SYDVKM in the germline V gene. CDR3 size: 14 residues. The CDR3 loop is CASSLLIGMNTIYF. In DNA form, the CDR3 reads TGTGCCAGCAGTTTATTAATCGGGATGAACACCATATATTTT. The full variable domain, its missing parts supplied by reference TRBV28 and TRBJ1-3, is DVKVTQSSRYLVKRTGEKVFLECVQDMDHENMFWYRQDPGLGLRLIYFSYDVKMKEKGDIPEGYSVSREKKERFSLILESASTNQTSMYLCASSLLIGMNTIYFGEGSWLTVV.

The chain uses TRBV5-1 and TRBJ2-2, with TRBD1 matching over 12 bases. The germline gives CDR1 SGHRS, CDR2 YFSETQ. This CDR3 is built from 16 residues. Trimming took 4 bases from V and 5 from J; bases not matched to a gene: 6. CDR3 region: CASSPGQGAGTGELFF. In DNA, the CDR3 is TGCGCCAGCAGCCCGGGACAGGGGGCGGGAACCGGGGAGCTGTTTTTT. Combining the CDR3 with reference TRBV5-1 and TRBJ2-2 gives the whole variable domain KAGVTQTPRYLIKTRGQQVTLSCSPISGHRSVSWYQQTPGQGLQFLFEYFSETQRNKGNFPGRFSGRQFSNSRSEMNVSTLELGDSALYLCASSPGQGAGTGELFFGEGSRLTVL.

The genes are TRBV7-2 and TRBJ2-7; 11 bases map to TRBD1. V gave up 4 bases and J gave up 4 bases; unmatched junction bases: 9. This CDR3 contains 16 residues. The V gene's germline CDR1 is SGHTA and CDR2 FQGNSA. The CDR3 coding sequence is TGTGCCAGCAGCTACGCCGGGACAGGGGGTGTTTACGAGCAGTACTTC. Protein sequence: CASSYAGTGGVYEQYF.

This chain links TRBV6-5 with TRBJ2-7; D remains unclear. Deletions cut 6 bases from V and 6 bases from J, with 12 bases between. Germline-derived CDR1 and CDR2 are MNHEY and SVGAGI. The CDR3 length is 12 residues. The CDR3 nucleotides are TGTGCCAGCAGCGAGCGATTCGGCGAGCAGTACTTC. This gives the protein CASSERFGEQYF.

V gene TRBV11-2 combines with J gene TRBJ1-3; D remains unclear. The CDR3 spans 15 residues. CDR1 and CDR2 (germline): SGHAT, FQNNGV. V gave up 2 bases and J gave up 0 bases, with 8 bases separating them. Here the CDR3 DNA reads TGTGCCAGCAGCTTAAGTGGGAGCTCTGGAAACACCATATATTTT. It is translated as CASSLSGSSGNTIYF.